The rows below give T cell receptor beta chains drawn from one sample of a study of cytomegalovirus exposure and HLA in healthy donors. The assay was immunoSEQ multiplex PCR, and TCRdb's table has in-frame clones only and misses some. The table has fewer than 90,000 clones, 80% to 85% seen once. The sequenced material came from PBMCs. These receptors were taken from a woman between 18 and 30 years old in good health and CMV-seropositive. Each CDR3 is given with its conserved first and last residue. D genes are given only for firm matches. Clone sizes are given selectively: once, few, many, or a class where the clone is expanded.

>.|TRBV19|TRBJ1-5|.
TGTGCCAGTAGTATAGACCTCTGGACAGTGGGGATATTGGCCCAGCATTTT
CASSIDLWTVGILAQHF
>.|TRBV5-4|TRBJ1-4|.
TGTGCCAGCAGCCCAATGGAGCAGGGGACAACTAATGAAAAACTGTTTTTT
CASSPMEQGTTNEKLFF
>.|TRBV30|TRBJ2-5|.
TGTGCCGTGGAGGGTGGGGAGACCCAGTACTTC
CAVEGGETQYF
>.|TRBV4-1|TRBJ2-2|.
TGCGCCAGCAGCCAAGACCCGGGTCGTAACACCGGGGAGCTGTTTTTT
CASSQDPGRNTGELFF
>TRBD2|TRBV11-2|TRBJ2-1|.
TGTGCCAGCAGAGCGGGGTCGAGTAATGAGCAGTTCTTC
CASRAGSSNEQFF
>.|TRBV6-1|TRBJ1-4|.
TGTGCCAGCAGTGCGAGGGCCTGGGGTGAAAAACTGTTTTTT
CASSARAWGEKLFF
>TRBD1|TRBV28|TRBJ1-2|.
TGTGCCAGCAGTTTTTTGTTTGGGACAGGGGGCGGTTTAGGCTATGGCTACACCTTC
CASSFLFGTGGGLGYGYTF
>TRBD2|TRBV11-2|TRBJ2-1|.
TGTGCCAGTATGGACTACCGGGGGGATGAGCAGTTCTTC
CASMDYRGDEQFF
>.|TRBV5-1|TRBJ1-3|few
TGCGCCAGCAGCTCCCACTGGGGGCAGGCTGGAAACACCATATATTTT
CASSSHWGQAGNTIYF
>.|TRBV18|TRBJ2-3|.
TGTGCCAGCTCACTCTACACAGATACGCAGTATTTT
CASSLYTDTQYF
>TRBD2|TRBV25-1|TRBJ2-2|.
TGTGCCAGCAGTGATCCCGGGACTAGCAACACCGGGGAGCTGTTTTTT
CASSDPGTSNTGELFF
>TRBD1|TRBV7-9|TRBJ1-5|few
TGTGCCAGCAGCGCGCCCGGGACAGGGGACCAGCCCCAGCATTTT
CASSAPGTGDQPQHF
>TRBD1|TRBV2|TRBJ1-1|once
TGTGCCAGCAGTGCGACAGGGGGCCTCACTGAAGCTTTCTTT
CASSATGGLTEAFF
>.|TRBV5-1|TRBJ2-6|.
TGCGCCAGCAGCCCCCTTGGCCCTGGGGCCAACGTCCTGACTTTC
CASSPLGPGANVLTF
>.|TRBV28|TRBJ1-4|once
TGTGCCAGCAACGGGACACCCGCCGAAAAACTGTTTTTT
CASNGTPAEKLFF
>.|TRBV28|TRBJ1-1|.
TGTGCCAGCTCAGCATCAGTACAGGGCCATGGAGCTTTCTTT
CASSASVQGHGAFF
>TRBD2|TRBV28|TRBJ2-7|.
TGTGCCAGCAGTGGGGGGCTAGCGGGGAGTTCCTACGAGCAGTACTTC
CASSGGLAGSSYEQYF
>.|TRBV4-1|TRBJ2-7|.
TGCGCCAGCAGCCAAGGGACACCAAGCTCCTACGAGCAGTACTTC
CASSQGTPSSYEQYF
>.|TRBV25-1|TRBJ2-2|.
TGTGCCAGCAGTGAATGGCAGGACACCGGGGAGCTGTTTTTT
CASSEWQDTGELFF
>.|TRBV6-5|TRBJ1-2|.
TGTGCCAGCAGTACCGGTAGGGGCAACTATGGCTACACCTTC
CASSTGRGNYGYTF